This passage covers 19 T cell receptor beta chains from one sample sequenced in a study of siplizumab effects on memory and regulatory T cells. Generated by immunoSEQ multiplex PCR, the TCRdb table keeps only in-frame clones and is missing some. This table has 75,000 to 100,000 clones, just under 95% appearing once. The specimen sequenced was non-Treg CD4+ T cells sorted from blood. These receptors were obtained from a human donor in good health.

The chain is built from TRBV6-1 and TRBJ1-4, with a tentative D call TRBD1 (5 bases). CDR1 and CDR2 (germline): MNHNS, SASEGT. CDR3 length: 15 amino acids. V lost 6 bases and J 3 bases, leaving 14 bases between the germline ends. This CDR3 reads CASRMIQVPNEKLFF. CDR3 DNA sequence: TGTGCCAGCAGAATGATACAGGTCCCTAATGAAAAACTGTTTTTT.

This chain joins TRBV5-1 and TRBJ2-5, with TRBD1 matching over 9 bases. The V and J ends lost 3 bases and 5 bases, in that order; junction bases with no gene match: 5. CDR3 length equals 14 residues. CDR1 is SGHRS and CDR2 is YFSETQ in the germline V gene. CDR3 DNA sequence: TGCGCCAGCAGCTCGGGACAGGGTAGGGAGACCCAGTACTTC. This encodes CASSSGQGRETQYF.

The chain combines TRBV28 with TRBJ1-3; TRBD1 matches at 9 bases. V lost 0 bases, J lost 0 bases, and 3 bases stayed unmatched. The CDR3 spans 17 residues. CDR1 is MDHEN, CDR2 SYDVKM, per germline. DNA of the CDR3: TGTGCCAGCAGTTTATGGACAGGGGGAAGCTCTGGAAACACCATATATTTT. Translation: CASSLWTGGSSGNTIYF.

CDR3: CASSLVLTGRGTGNTIYF. The DNA of the CDR3 is TGTGCCAGCAGCTTAGTACTAACAGGGCGGGGGACTGGAAACACCATATATTTT. V gene TRBV7-2 combines with J gene TRBJ1-3; tentatively, D is TRBD1 (6 bases). Looked up from germline, CDR1 is SGHTA and CDR2 is FQGNSA. Trimming took 1 base from V and 2 from J, leaving 18 bases between them. The CDR3 is 18 residues long. The full variable domain, with the rest looked up from reference TRBV7-2 and TRBJ1-3, is GAGVSQSPSNKVTEKGKDVELRCDPISGHTALYWYRQSLGQGLEFLIYFQGNSAPDKSGLPSDRFSAERTGGSVSTLTIQRTQQEDSAVYLCASSLVLTGRGTGNTIYFGEGSWLTVV.

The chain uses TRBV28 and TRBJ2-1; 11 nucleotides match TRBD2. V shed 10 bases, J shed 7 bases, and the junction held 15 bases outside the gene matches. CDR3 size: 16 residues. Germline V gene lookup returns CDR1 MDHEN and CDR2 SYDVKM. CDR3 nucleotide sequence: TGTGCCACCCAATCCCTAATAGCGGGAGGGCTTAATGAGCAGTTCTTC. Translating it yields CATQSLIAGGLNEQFF.

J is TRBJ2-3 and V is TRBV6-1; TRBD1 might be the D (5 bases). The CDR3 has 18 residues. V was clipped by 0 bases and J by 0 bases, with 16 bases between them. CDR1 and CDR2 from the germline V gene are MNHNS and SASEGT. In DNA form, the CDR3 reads TGTGCCAGCAGTGAAGCGATAGGGGTTACTCGTAGCACAGATACGCAGTATTTT. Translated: CASSEAIGVTRSTDTQYF.

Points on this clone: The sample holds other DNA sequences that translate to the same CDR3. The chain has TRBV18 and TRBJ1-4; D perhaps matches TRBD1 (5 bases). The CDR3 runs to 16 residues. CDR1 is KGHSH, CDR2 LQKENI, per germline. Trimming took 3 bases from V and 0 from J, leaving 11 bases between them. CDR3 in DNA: TGTGCCAGCTCACCTCCGGGGACGGCAACTAATGAAAAACTGTTTTTT. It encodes CASSPPGTATNEKLFF.

The chain's CDR3 is CAWSSLYTVNEQYF. DNA of the CDR3: TGTGCCTGGAGTTCCCTTTACACAGTCAACGAGCAGTACTTC. This rearrangement joins TRBV30 to TRBJ2-7; the D is unclear. Germline loops: CDR1 GTSNPN, CDR2 SVGIG (reference sequence). The ends were cut back, 2 bases at V and 5 bases at J, with 16 bases in the middle. This CDR3 region has 14 residues. Full variable domain (rest looked up from reference TRBV30 and TRBJ2-7): SQTIHQWPATLVQPVGSPLSLECTVEGTSNPNLYWYRQAAGRGLQLLFYSVGIGQISSEVPQNLSASRPQDRQFILSSKKLLLSDSGFYLCAWSSLYTVNEQYFGPGTRLTVT.

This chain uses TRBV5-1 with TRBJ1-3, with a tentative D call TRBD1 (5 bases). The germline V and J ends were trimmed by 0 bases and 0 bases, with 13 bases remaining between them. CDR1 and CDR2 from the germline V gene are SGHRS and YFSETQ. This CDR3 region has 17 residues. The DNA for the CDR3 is TGCGCCAGCAGCTTGGGGGCTCCGGGGGGCTCTGGAAACACCATATATTTT. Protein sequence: CASSLGAPGGSGNTIYF.

The CDR3 DNA sequence: TGTGCCAGTAGTTTTAGGACAGGGCCGAACACCGGGGAGCTGTTTTTT. Translated, it gives CASSFRTGPNTGELFF. The chain employs TRBV19 and TRBJ2-2; 8 bases line up with TRBD1. Trimming at V came to 5 bases and at J to 0 bases, leaving 5 bases not matched to a gene. Germline V gives CDR1 LNHDA, CDR2 SQIVND (reference sequence). This CDR3 region has 16 residues.

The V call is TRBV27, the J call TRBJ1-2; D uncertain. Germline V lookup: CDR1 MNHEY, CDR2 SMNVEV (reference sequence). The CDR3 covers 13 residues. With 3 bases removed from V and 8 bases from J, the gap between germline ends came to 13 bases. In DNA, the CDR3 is TGTGCCAGCAGTTTCGAGGCGTTATCGGGCTACACCTTC. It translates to CASSFEALSGYTF.

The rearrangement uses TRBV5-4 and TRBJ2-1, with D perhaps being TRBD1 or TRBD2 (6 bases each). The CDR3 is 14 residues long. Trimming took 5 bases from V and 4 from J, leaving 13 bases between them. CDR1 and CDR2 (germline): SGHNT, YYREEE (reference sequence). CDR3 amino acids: CASSSGGGYNEQFF. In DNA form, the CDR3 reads TGTGCCAGCAGTTCCGGGGGCGGGTACAATGAGCAGTTCTTC.

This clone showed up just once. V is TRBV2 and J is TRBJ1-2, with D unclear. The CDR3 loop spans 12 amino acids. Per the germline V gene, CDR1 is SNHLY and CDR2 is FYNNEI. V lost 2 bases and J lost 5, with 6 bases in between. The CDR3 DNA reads TGTGCCAGCAGTGAAATGGATTATGGCTACACCTTC. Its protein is CASSEMDYGYTF.

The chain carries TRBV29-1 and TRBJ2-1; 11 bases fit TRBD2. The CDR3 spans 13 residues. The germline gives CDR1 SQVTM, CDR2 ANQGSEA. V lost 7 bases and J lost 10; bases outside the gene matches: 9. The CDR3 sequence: CSAWYLAGGEQFF. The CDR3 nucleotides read TGCAGCGCCTGGTACCTAGCGGGAGGAGAGCAGTTCTTC.

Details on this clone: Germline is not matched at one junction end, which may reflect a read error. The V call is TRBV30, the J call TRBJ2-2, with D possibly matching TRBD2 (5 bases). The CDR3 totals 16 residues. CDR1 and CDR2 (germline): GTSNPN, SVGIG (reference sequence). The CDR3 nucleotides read TGTGCCTGGAGTGTTCGCGGTACTGCTGAGAACCGGGGAGCTGTTTTT. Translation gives CAWSVRGTAENRGAVF. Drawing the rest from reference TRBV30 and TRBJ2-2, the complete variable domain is SQTIHQWPATLVQPVGSPLSLECTVEGTSNPNLYWYRQAAGRGLQLLFYSVGIGQISSEVPQNLSASRPQDRQFILSSKKLLLSDSGFYLCAWSVRGTAENRGAVFGEGSRLTVL.

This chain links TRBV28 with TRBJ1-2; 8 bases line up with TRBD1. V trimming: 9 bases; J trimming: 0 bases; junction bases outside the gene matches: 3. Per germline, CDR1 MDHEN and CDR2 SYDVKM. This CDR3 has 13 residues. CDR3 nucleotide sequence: TGTGCCAGTCTCAGGGGGCCTAACTATGGCTACACCTTC. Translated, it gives CASLRGPNYGYTF.

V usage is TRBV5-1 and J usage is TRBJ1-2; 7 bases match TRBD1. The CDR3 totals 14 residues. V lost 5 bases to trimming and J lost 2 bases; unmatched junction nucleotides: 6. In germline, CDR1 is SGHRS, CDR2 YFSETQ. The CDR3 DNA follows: TGCGCCAGCAGGGTTGGGGACAGAAACTATGGCTACACCTTC. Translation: CASRVGDRNYGYTF.

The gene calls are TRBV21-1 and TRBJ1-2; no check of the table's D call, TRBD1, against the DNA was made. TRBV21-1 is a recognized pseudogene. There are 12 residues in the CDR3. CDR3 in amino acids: CARGPPNYGYTF. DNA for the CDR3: TGTGCCAGGGGGCCCCCAAACTATGGCTACACCTTC.

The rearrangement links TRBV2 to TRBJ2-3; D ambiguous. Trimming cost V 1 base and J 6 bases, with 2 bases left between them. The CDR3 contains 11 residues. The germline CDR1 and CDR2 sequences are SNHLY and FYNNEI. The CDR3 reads CASSEVDTQYF. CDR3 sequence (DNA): TGTGCCAGCAGTGAAGTGGATACGCAGTATTTT.